The sample holds many counts of the clone carrying this TCR beta chain. The antigen remains undetermined. The data were taken from a study of blood T cells in healthy people across ages. For the second PCR, which ran for about 7 to 11 cycles, a sample-barcoded 5' primer and a J-beta primer mix were used. Any given sample supplied a minimum of 2.5 million CDR3-containing paired-end reads. Each CDR3 protein is one row after TCRdb ran MiXCR on the 5' RACE reads. The data show some 1.8 million distinct CDR3 sequences, 35% to 50% seen once. The V gene's germline CDR1 is ENHRY and CDR2 SYGVKD. V was shortened by 7 bases and J by 5 bases, with 13 bases between the two germline ends. The CDR3 is 13 amino acids. Study outcomes and limitations: Naive T cell percentage and TCR beta diversity correlated strongly.

This TCR was sampled from a human donor in good health. The sequenced sample was blood. This chain connects TRBV10-3 to TRBJ2-3, with no clear D. For the CDR3, the DNA is TGTGCCATCAAGAGTGGAGCCGGAGATACGCAGTATTTT. It translates to CAIKSGAGDTQYF.